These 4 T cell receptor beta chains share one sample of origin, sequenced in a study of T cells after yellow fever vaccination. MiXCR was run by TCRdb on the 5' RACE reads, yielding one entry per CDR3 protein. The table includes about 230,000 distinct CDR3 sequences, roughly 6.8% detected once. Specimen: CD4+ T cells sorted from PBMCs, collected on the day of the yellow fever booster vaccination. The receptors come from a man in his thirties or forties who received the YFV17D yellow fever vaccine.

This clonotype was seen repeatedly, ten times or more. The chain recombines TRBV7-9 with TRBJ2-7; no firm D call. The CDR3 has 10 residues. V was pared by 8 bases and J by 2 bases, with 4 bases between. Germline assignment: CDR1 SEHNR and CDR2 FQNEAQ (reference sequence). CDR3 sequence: CASGAYEQYF. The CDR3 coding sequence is TGTGCCAGCGGGGCCTACGAGCAGTACTTC. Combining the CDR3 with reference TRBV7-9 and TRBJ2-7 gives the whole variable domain DTGVSQNPRHKITKRGQNVTFRCDPISEHNRLYWYRQTLGQGPEFLTYFQNEAQLEKSRLLSDRFSAERPKGSFSTLEIQRTEQGDSAMYLCASGAYEQYFGPGTRLTVT.

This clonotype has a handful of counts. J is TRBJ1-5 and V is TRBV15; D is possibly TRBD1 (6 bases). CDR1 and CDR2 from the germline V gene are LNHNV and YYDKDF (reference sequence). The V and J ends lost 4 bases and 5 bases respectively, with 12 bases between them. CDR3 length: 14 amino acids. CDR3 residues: CATSNTGNHQPQHF. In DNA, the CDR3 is TGTGCCACCAGCAATACAGGGAACCATCAGCCCCAGCATTTT.

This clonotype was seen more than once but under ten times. In DNA form, the CDR3 reads TGCGCCAGCAGCCCCAGATCACTAGGCAATGAGCAGTTCTTC. Amino acid sequence: CASSPRSLGNEQFF. The rearrangement links TRBV4-3 to TRBJ2-1, with D perhaps TRBD2 (5 bases). V gave up 4 bases and J gave up 6 bases, with 13 bases separating them. There are 14 residues in the CDR3. Per germline, CDR1 LGHNA and CDR2 YSLEER.

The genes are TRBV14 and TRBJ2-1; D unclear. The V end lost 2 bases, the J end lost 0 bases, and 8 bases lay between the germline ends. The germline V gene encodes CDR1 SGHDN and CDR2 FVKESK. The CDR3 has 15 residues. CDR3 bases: TGTGCCAGCAGCCAAAGGACCCACTCCTACAATGAGCAGTTCTTC. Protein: CASSQRTHSYNEQFF.